This T cell receptor (beta chain) is drawn from a study of CD8 T cells in ankylosing spondylitis. Findings and limits, study-wide: Disease-linked clones were reportedly significantly enriched in matched ankylosing spondylitis synovial fluid.

In germline, CDR1 is MNHNS, CDR2 SASEGT. Trimming pared 4 bases from V and 5 bases from J, leaving 11 bases between. CDR3 length equals 13 residues. As the method for making TCR beta libraries, quantitative 5'-RACE with molecular barcodes was used. TCRdb re-called the 5' RACE reads with MiXCR, one entry per CDR3 protein. This sample carries roughly 220,000 distinct CDR3 sequences, 10% to 13% of them seen once, and the ten largest clones take 21%. This clonotype has at least ten counts. Its antigen is undetermined. The receptor comes from a male donor with ankylosing spondylitis or in good health (not recorded which). The specimen sequenced was blood, either unsorted or a sorted T cell fraction (not recorded which). The J gene is TRBJ1-1, the V gene TRBV6-1, with no clear D. The chain's CDR3 is CASSGELGTEAFF. The CDR3 bases are TGTGCCAGCAGTGGCGAACTCGGGACTGAAGCTTTCTTT.